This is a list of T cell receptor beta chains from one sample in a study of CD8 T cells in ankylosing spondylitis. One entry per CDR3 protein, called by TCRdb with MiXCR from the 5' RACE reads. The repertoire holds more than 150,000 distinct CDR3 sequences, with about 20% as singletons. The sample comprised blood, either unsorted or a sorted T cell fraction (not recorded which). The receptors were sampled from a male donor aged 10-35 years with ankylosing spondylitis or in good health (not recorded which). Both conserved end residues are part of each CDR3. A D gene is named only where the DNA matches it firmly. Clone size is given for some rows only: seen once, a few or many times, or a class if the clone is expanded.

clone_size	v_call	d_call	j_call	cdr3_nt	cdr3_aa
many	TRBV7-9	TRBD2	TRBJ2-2	TGTGCCAGCAGCTTAGCTAGCACTAGCGAGGTCTCCGGGGAGCTGTTTTTT	CASSLASTSEVSGELFF
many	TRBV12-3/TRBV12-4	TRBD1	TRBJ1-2	TGTGCCAGCAGTTTATCGACAGACAGGGGTCATGGCTACACCTTC	CASSLSTDRGHGYTF
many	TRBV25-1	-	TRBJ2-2	TGTGCCAGCAGTGAAAGAAACACCGGGGAGCTGTTTTTT	CASSERNTGELFF
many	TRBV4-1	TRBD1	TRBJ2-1	TGCGCCAGCAGGGGGGACAGGGCGACCGGTGAGCAGTTCTTC	CASRGDRATGEQFF
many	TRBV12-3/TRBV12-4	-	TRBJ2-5	TGTGCCAGCAGTTTAGCAGAGCTCGCGACCCAGTACTTC	CASSLAELATQYF
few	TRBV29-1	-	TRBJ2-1	TGCAGCACCTACAGGGTTGGCAATGAGCAGTTCTTC	CSTYRVGNEQFF
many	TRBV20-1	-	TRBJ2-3	TGCAGTGCTAAGCGGAGCACAGATACGCAGTATTTT	CSAKRSTDTQYF
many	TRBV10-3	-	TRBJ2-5	TGTGCCACCTGGCAGGGGTCGTACCAAGAGACCCAGTACTTC	CATWQGSYQETQYF
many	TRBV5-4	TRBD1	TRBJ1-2	TGTGCCAGCAGCTTGAGAACAGGGGAGGTTCTTGGCTACACCTTC	CASSLRTGEVLGYTF
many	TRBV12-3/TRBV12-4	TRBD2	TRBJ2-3	TGTGCCGCTAGCGGAAGCACAGATACGCAGTATTTT	CAASGSTDTQYF
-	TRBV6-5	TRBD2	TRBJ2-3	TGTGCCAGCAGTTACTCGTCTAGCGGGGACAGAGATACGCAGTATTTT	CASSYSSSGDRDTQYF
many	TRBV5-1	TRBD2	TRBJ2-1	TGCGCCAGCAGCTTGGTCCCGTCTAGCGGCTACAATGAGCAGTTCTTC	CASSLVPSSGYNEQFF
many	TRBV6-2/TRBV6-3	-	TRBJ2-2	TGTGCCAGCAGTTACCCTAGGAGGGGCACCGGGGAGCTGTTTTTT	CASSYPRRGTGELFF